This paragraph covers one T cell receptor (beta chain) sequence. The antigen it recognizes is unknown. The input lacks base qualities; no much larger clone sits a single base away. The trial excluded patients who had a history of autoimmune disease or were on systemic immunosuppression. In every dose cohort, peripheral blood was drawn for TCR sequencing at baseline, cycle 4 day 1, and cycle 7 day 1. Samples were obtained from an open-label, multicenter, first-in-human phase I dose-escalation trial of ivuxolimab. The trial enrolled adults with locally advanced or metastatic head and neck squamous cell, hepatocellular, melanoma or renal cell carcinoma. Before TCR sequencing, CD4+ T cells and CD8+ T cells were sorted from peripheral blood as separate populations. This sample is part of a study of OX40 agonist ivuxolimab in advanced cancers. The study in broad terms: Ivuxolimab, which targeted the costimulatory receptor OX40 (CD134), was an agonistic, fully human IgG2 monoclonal antibody. In the dose-escalation cohort, 65% to 85% of patients were male, and the mean age was roughly 60 years with a range of roughly 23 to 79. Prior anti-PD-1, anti-PD-L1 or anti-CTLA-4 therapy was permitted, and approximately 42% of dose-escalation patients had received checkpoint inhibitors. Partial responses occurred in three dose-escalation patients, of whom one had hepatocellular carcinoma and two had cutaneous melanoma. The point of sequencing TCRbeta in the periphery was to test whether ivuxolimab changed TCR sequence diversity and drove clonal T-cell expansion. The paper reports the monotherapy dose-escalation portion (N of about 50 patients) of the phase I ivuxolimab trial. Among the roughly 50 dose-escalation patients, roughly 20 had hepatocellular carcinoma, 15 or so melanoma, 9 renal cell carcinoma and 9 head and neck cancer. Intravenous ivuxolimab was administered to patients every 2 weeks at six dose levels: 0.01, 0.1, 0.3, 1.5, 3 and 10 mg/kg.

For sequencing of the TCRbeta CDR3 region, genomic DNA was extracted from the sorted cells. The immunoSEQ Assay was used to sequence the TCRbeta CDR3 regions. This immuneACCESS table, as held by TCRdb, lists in-frame sequences with V and J called but not all clones. Of the missing ones, under half trace to an unresolved V gene in checked studies; the others have no known cause. Here the sample has about 95,000 clones; roughly nine tenths occur a single time. The leading ten clones occupy approximately 0.35% of the sample. Reading from cysteine to phenylalanine, the CDR3 counts 14 amino acids. The CDR3 DNA has 42 bases and is translated from base 1. Germline trimming: 6 bases from V, 3 bases from J; junction bases outside gene matches: 4. The germline V gene specifies MDHEN as CDR1 and SYDVKM as CDR2. Overall results and qualifications from the work: At doses from 0.1 to 3.0 mg/kg, clonal expansion was seen in both CD4+ and CD8+ blood T cells between baseline and week 6. The antigen specificity of the clonally expanded peripheral T cells was not determined. Low levels of normalized T-cell clonal expansion were also seen in some patients who did not respond. After ivuxolimab, CD8+ T cells had more expanded clones than CD4+ T cells on average. Partial responders in the 0.1-3.0 mg/kg groups had among the lowest normalized peripheral clonal expansion, especially among CD8+ T cells.

Sequencing used CD4+ or CD8+ T cells sorted from blood, obtained in a trial of the OX40 agonist ivuxolimab. The clonotype originates from an adult with an advanced solid tumor such as melanoma, head and neck, liver or kidney cancer. The chain uses TRBV28 and TRBJ2-7; 11 central nucleotides agree with TRBD2. Here the CDR3 is given as CASRVAGGNYEQYF. The sequence in DNA is TGTGCCAGCAGGGTAGCGGGGGGGAACTACGAGCAGTACTTC.